This TCR beta chain came from a study of OX40 agonist ivuxolimab in advanced cancers. Study details: Patients treated during dose escalation were battling hepatocellular carcinoma, melanoma, renal cell or head and neck cancer. Points from the study as a whole: On average, CD8+ T cells showed a greater number of expanded clones than CD4+. With doses of 0.1 to 3.0 mg/kg, CD4+ and CD8+ blood T cells had undergone clonal expansion by week 6.

Systemic immunosuppression or a history of autoimmune disease excluded patients. In germline, CDR1 is LGHNA, CDR2 YSLEER. V shed 3 bases and J 12 bases; nucleotides not matched to a gene: 13. CDR3 length: 15 residues. As for this clone: Antigen: not known.

This table comes from immunoSEQ multiplex PCR, and its TCRdb copy is limited to in-frame clones, with some not included. In the table there are more than 85,000 clones, about 91% of which are singletons. The chain links TRBV4-3 to TRBJ2-1, with 8 bases that match TRBD2. This TCR came from an adult with an advanced solid tumor such as melanoma, head and neck, liver or kidney cancer. Source: CD4+ or CD8+ T cells sorted from blood, taken in a trial of the OX40 agonist ivuxolimab. CDR3 DNA: TGCGCCAGCAGCCATTTGGGGAGCGGGAGCGGTAGGCAGTTCTTC. As protein: CASSHLGSGSGRQFF.